These 5 T cell receptor beta chains were all obtained from the same sample, sequenced in a study of vaccination effects on CD4 cells after COVID-19. Profiling relied on immunoSEQ multiplex PCR, and the TCRdb table lists in-frame clones only, not all of them. The sample yields under 80,000 clones, roughly three quarters seen once. Sequencing followed a ViraFEST assay step that expanded antigen-specific CD4+ T cells with viral peptide pools. After less than 11 days in culture, the CD4+ T cells were isolated. Participants each got two BNT162b2 or mRNA-1273 vaccine doses. These receptors have no identified antigens. The source material was CD4+ T cells from PBMCs cultured with HCoV-OC43 spike peptides, sampled after COVID-19 vaccination. Specified subset: HCoV-OC43 spike overlapping peptide pool stimulation. Every receptor here comes from a human donor who received a COVID-19 vaccine.

V is TRBV15 and J is TRBJ2-1; D is ambiguous. CDR1 is LNHNV and CDR2 is YYDKDF in the germline V gene (reference sequence). The CDR3 extends over 14 amino acids. V was trimmed by 0 bases and J by 5 bases, leaving 8 bases between them. The CDR3 DNA follows: TGTGCCACCAGCAGAGATCACGCGAACAATGAGCAGTTCTTC. As protein: CATSRDHANNEQFF.

The gene calls are TRBV7-2 and TRBJ2-2; 10 nucleotides agree with TRBD2. CDR1 is SGHTA, CDR2 FQGNSA, per germline. Trimming took 5 bases from V and 4 from J; bases not matched to a gene: 7. The CDR3 loop spans 16 amino acids. The CDR3 DNA follows: TGTGCCAGCAGCCATTCTAGCGGGGGAACCACCGGGGAGCTGTTTTTT. This codes for CASSHSSGGTTGELFF.

This clone showed up just once. The chain recombines TRBV6-1 with TRBJ2-5, with 10 bases identical to TRBD1. After removal of 6 bases from V and 5 bases from J, the junction contained 9 bases not matched to a gene. The CDR3 loop spans 15 amino acids. Germline CDR1 is MNHNS and CDR2 is SASEGT. The CDR3 bases are TGTGCCAGCAGCAATAGGGACAGGGGAGGCGAGACCCAGTACTTC. Amino acid sequence: CASSNRDRGGETQYF.

This sequence joins TRBV11-3 and TRBJ2-7; maybe TRBD1 (6 bases). Trimming removed 0 bases from V and 6 bases from J, with 12 bases in between. The CDR3 is 14 amino acids. Germline-derived CDR1 and CDR2 are SGHNT and YENEEA. CDR3 in DNA: TGTGCCAGCAGCTTAGATCAAGGGGGAAGCGAGCAGTACGTC. Its translation is CASSLDQGGSEQYV.

This clone has just one count. This rearrangement joins TRBV30 to TRBJ1-1; 7 positions match TRBD1. CDR1 is GTSNPN, CDR2 SVGIG, per germline (reference sequence). V shed 5 bases, J shed 4 bases, and the junction held 7 bases outside the gene matches. The CDR3 runs to 13 residues. The DNA of the CDR3 is TGTGCCTGGGCCCCGGACAGGCGCACTGAAGCTTTCTTT. This encodes CAWAPDRRTEAFF.